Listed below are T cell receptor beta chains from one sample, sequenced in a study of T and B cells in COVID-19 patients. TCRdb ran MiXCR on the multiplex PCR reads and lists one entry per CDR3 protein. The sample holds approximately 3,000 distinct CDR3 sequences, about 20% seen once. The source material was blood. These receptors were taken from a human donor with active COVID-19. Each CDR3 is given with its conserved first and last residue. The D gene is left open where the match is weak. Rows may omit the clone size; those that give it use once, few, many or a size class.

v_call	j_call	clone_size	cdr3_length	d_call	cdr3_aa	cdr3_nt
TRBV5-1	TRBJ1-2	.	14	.	CASRVAEGHYGYTF	TGCGCCAGCCGAGTTGCGGAGGGGCACTATGGCTACACCTTC
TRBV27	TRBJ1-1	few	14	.	CASRIGPRNTEAFF	TGTGCCAGCAGAATAGGACCGCGGAACACTGAAGCTTTCTTT
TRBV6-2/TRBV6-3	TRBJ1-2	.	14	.	CVSKRFWLIDGYTF	TGTGTTAGCAAACGTTTTTGGCTGATTGATGGCTACACCTTC
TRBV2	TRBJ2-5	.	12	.	CASSGLDGTQYF	TGTGCCAGCAGTGGACTCGACGGGACCCAGTACTTC
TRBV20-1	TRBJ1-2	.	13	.	CSARTSGIYGYTF	TGCAGTGCCCGGACGTCCGGAATCTATGGCTACACCTTC
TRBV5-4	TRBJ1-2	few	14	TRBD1	CASTRPGQDYGYTF	TGTGCCAGCACCCGACCGGGACAGGACTATGGCTACACCTTC
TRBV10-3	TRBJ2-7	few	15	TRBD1	CAISGGDRVNYEQYF	TGTGCCATCAGTGGAGGGGACAGGGTCAACTACGAGCAGTACTTC
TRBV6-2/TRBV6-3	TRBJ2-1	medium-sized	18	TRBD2	CASSQGNLLAGGPGEQFF	TGTGCCAGCAGCCAGGGGAACCTTCTAGCGGGAGGGCCGGGGGAGCAGTTCTTC
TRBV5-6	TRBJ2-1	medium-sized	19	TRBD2	CASSLGLAGAGSSYNEQFF	TGTGCCAGCAGCTTGGGACTAGCGGGAGCGGGGAGCTCCTACAATGAGCAGTTCTTC
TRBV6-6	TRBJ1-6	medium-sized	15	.	CASSFPGRRKSPLHF	TGTGCCAGCAGCTTCCCGGGACGGAGGAAGTCACCCCTCCACTTT
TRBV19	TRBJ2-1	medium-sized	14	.	CASKFRGVIGEQFF	TGTGCAAGTAAGTTCCGGGGTGTGATTGGTGAGCAGTTCTTC
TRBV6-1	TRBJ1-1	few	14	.	CASSSDTYVTEAFF	TGTGCCAGTAGTAGTGACACGTACGTTACTGAAGCTTTCTTT
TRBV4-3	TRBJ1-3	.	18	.	CASSQESAAAFSGNTIYF	TGTGCCAGCAGCCAAGAAAGCGCCGCCGCTTTCTCTGGAAACACCATATATTTT
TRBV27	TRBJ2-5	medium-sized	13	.	CASSQQGGETQYF	TGTGCCAGCAGCCAGCAGGGGGGAGAGACCCAGTACTTC
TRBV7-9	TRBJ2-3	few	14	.	CASSLEGSTDTQYF	TGTGCCAGCAGCTTAGAAGGAAGTACAGATACGCAGTATTTT